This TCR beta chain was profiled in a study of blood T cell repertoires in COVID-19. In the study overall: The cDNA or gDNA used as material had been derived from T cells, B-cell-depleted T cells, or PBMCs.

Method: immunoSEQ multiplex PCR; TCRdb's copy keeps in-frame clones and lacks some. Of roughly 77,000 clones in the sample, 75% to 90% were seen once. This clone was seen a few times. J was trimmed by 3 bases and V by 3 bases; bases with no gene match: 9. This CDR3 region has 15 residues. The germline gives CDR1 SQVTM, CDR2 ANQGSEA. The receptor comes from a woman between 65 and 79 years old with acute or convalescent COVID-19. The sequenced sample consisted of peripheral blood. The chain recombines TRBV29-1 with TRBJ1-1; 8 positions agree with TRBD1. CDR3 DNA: TGCAGCGTTGATCGGACAGGGAACTTGGACACTGAAGCTTTCTTT. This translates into CSVDRTGNLDTEAFF.